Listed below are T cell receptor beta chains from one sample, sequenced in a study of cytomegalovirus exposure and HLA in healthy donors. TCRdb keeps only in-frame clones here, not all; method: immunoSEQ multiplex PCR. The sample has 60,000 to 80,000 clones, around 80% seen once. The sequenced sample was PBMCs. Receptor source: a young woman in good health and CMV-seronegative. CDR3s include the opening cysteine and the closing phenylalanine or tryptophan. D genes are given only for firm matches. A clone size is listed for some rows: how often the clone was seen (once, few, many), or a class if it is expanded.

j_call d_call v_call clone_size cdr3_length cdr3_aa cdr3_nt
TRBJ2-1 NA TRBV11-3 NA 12 CASSLKSGEQFF TGTGCCAGCAGCTTAAAAAGCGGGGAGCAGTTCTTC
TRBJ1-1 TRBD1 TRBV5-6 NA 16 CASSYGQGGMNTEAFF TGTGCCAGCAGCTACGGACAGGGAGGGATGAACACTGAAGCTTTCTTT
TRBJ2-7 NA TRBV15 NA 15 CATSPTHGEAYEQYF TGTGCCACCAGCCCAACCCACGGAGAGGCCTACGAGCAGTACTTC
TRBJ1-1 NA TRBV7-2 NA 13 CASSWSLNTEAFF TGTGCCAGCAGTTGGAGTTTGAACACTGAAGCTTTCTTT
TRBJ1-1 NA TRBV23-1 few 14 CASSPGHLNTEAFF TGCGCCAGCAGTCCGGGACATCTGAACACTGAAGCTTTCTTT
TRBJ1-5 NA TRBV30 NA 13 CAWSATGREPQHF TGTGCCTGGAGTGCGACAGGCCGCGAGCCCCAGCATTTT
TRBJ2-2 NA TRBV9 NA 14 CASNLNRDTGELFF TGTGCCAGCAACCTAAACAGGGACACCGGGGAGCTGTTTTTT
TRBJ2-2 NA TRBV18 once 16 CASSPSGTGNTGELFF TGTGCCAGCTCACCATCCGGGACTGGGAACACCGGGGAGCTGTTTTTT
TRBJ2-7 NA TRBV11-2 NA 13 CASSDTGAYEQYF TGTGCCAGCAGTGATACAGGAGCCTACGAGCAGTACTTC
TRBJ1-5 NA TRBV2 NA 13 CASRQYRDQPQHF TGTGCCAGCAGGCAATACAGGGATCAGCCCCAGCATTTT
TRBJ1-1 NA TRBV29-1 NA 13 CSVEGGGAGEAFF TGCAGCGTTGAAGGTGGAGGGGCTGGAGAAGCTTTCTTT
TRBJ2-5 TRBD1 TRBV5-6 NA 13 CASSPTGGETQYF TGTGCCAGCAGCCCGACAGGGGGAGAGACCCAGTACTTC
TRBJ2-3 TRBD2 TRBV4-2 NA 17 CASSQDLASGKRDTQYF TGTGCCAGCAGCCAAGATTTGGCTAGCGGGAAGAGGGATACGCAGTATTTT
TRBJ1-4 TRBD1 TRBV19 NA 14 CASSTDRSNEKLFF TGTGCCAGTAGTACGGACAGGTCTAATGAAAAACTGTTTTTT
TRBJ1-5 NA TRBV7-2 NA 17 CASSLGVGQYSNQPQHF TGTGCCAGCAGCTTAGGGGTGGGACAATATAGCAATCAGCCCCAGCATTTT
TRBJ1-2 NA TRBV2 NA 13 CASLKTDGYGYTF TGTGCCAGCCTAAAGACAGATGGCTATGGCTACACCTTC
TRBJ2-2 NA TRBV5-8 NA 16 CASSFPGAANTGELFF TGTGCCAGCAGCTTCCCAGGGGCCGCGAACACCGGGGAGCTGTTTTTT
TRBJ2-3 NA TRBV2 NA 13 CAERGRGTDTQYF TGTGCCGAAAGGGGCCGAGGCACAGATACGCAGTATTTT
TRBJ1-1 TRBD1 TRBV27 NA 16 CASSSPLRGLNTEAFF TGTGCCAGCAGCTCCCCCTTGAGGGGGCTGAACACTGAAGCTTTCTTT
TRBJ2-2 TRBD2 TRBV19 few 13 CACERGNTGELFF TGTGCCTGTGAGCGGGGGAACACCGGGGAGCTGTTTTTT
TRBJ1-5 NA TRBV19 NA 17 CASSIEGVPNSNQPQHF TGTGCCAGTAGTATCGAGGGGGTACCTAATAGCAATCAGCCCCAGCATTTT
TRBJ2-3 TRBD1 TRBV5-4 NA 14 CAGRTGPTTDTQYF TGTGCCGGCCGGACAGGTCCAACCACAGATACGCAGTATTTT
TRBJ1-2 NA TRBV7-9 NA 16 CASSLRQTISNYGYTF TGTGCCAGCAGCTTACGACAGACCATATCTAACTATGGCTACACCTTC
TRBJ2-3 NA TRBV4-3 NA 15 CASSDGATIRDTQYF TGCGCCAGCAGCGATGGGGCTACGATTCGAGATACGCAGTATTTT
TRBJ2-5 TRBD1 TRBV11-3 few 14 CASSPRQGQETQYF TGTGCCAGCAGCCCCAGACAGGGACAAGAGACCCAGTACTTC
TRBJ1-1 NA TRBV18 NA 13 CASSPIRGLEAFF TGTGCCAGCTCACCGATCAGGGGTCTTGAAGCTTTCTTT
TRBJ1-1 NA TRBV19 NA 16 CASSLGGGLLNTEAFF TGTGCCAGTAGTCTCGGGGGGGGCCTTCTTAACACTGAAGCTTTCTTT
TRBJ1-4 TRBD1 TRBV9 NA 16 CASSPRDRGPDEKLFF TGTGCCAGCAGCCCCCGGGACAGGGGTCCAGATGAAAAACTGTTTTTT